The 14 T cell receptor beta chains below all came from one sample that was sequenced in a study of beta chain features in type 1 diabetes. Isolated RNA was reverse transcribed in full, so expressed TCRB transcripts were sequenced. Sequencing used immunoSEQ multiplex PCR; TCRdb keeps in-frame clones, though not all of them. The data show some 900,000 clones, about 17% seen once. The sample taken for sequencing was naive CD4+ T cells from blood. Source of these receptors: a woman aged 18-35 years in good health.

This sequence joins TRBV5-1 and TRBJ2-3; TRBD2 is a possible D gene (6 bases). Germline CDR1 is SGHRS and CDR2 is YFSETQ. Trimming removed 4 bases at V and 2 bases at J, with 17 bases between. The CDR3 totals 16 residues. In DNA, the CDR3 is TGCGCCAGCAGCCTGCGGGCGGGACCCCACACAGATACGCAGTATTTT. This translates into CASSLRAGPHTDTQYF.

The V call is TRBV5-1, the J call TRBJ1-2; D call uncertain. Germline assignment: CDR1 SGHRS and CDR2 YFSETQ. V shed 0 bases and J shed 7 bases, with 10 bases lying between them. CDR3 length: 13 residues. The CDR3 nucleotides are TGCGCCAGCAGCTTGGAGGGTTTAAGTGGCTACACCTTC. Translating gives CASSLEGLSGYTF.

The chain has TRBV5-1 and TRBJ2-1; the D gene is possibly TRBD2 (6 bases). Germline V lookup: CDR1 SGHRS, CDR2 YFSETQ. CDR3 length: 15 residues. Trimming pared 3 bases from V and 2 bases from J, leaving 12 bases between. DNA for the CDR3: TGCGCCAGCAGCTCACTAGCCGCGACCTACAATGAGCAGTTCTTC. It yields the protein CASSSLAATYNEQFF.

The table lists this clone with a few counts. The genes are TRBV7-6 and TRBJ1-4; D remains unclear. The V and J ends lost 1 base and 2 bases respectively, with 14 bases between them. The CDR3 covers 17 residues. The germline V gene has CDR1 SGHVS and CDR2 FNYEAQ. The CDR3 bases are TGTGCCAGCAGCTTAGTGCCGGGGAGGTCGACTAATGAAAAACTGTTTTTT. This sequence encodes CASSLVPGRSTNEKLFF.

This clone was observed a handful of times. V is TRBV7-9 and J is TRBJ2-5; tentatively, D is TRBD1 or TRBD2 (6 bases each). The last part of the DNA fits TRBJ2-7 better; the J call may be wrong. CDR1 is SEHNR, CDR2 FQNEAQ, per germline (reference sequence). The CDR3 runs to 11 residues. CDR3 nucleotide sequence: TGTGCCAGCAGGGAGGGGGACGAGCAGTACTTC. Translation gives CASREGDEQYF.

This clone has only a few counts. The V and J genes are TRBV10-3 and TRBJ2-5; D gene unclear. Germline CDR1 and CDR2: ENHRY and SYGVKD. The CDR3 runs to 15 residues. V lost 0 bases and J lost 2, with 10 bases in between. CDR3 in DNA: TGTGCCATCAGTGAGTCGATCCACCTGCAAGAGACCCAGTACTTC. Encoded protein: CAISESIHLQETQYF.

In this sample, this clone turned up a few times. V and J are TRBV28 and TRBJ2-7; TRBD2 matches 8 bases. This CDR3 comprises 12 residues. Germline CDR1 is MDHEN and CDR2 is SYDVKM. The ends lost 10 bases at V and 4 bases at J; junction bases unmatched: 6. The CDR3 protein is CATRGGRYEQYF. The DNA for the CDR3 is TGTGCCACTCGGGGGGGGCGATACGAGCAGTACTTC. Based on the CDR3 plus reference TRBV28 and TRBJ2-7, the full variable domain is DVKVTQSSRYLVKRTGEKVFLECVQDMDHENMFWYRQDPGLGLRLIYFSYDVKMKEKGDIPEGYSVSREKKERFSLILESASTNQTSMYLCATRGGRYEQYFGPGTRLTVT.

This clone showed up just a few times. The chain is built from TRBV28 and TRBJ2-5; D ambiguous. Germline V gene lookup returns CDR1 MDHEN and CDR2 SYDVKM. V shed 10 bases and J shed 2 bases, with 14 bases lying between them. CDR3 length equals 13 residues. Written as DNA, the CDR3 is TGTGCCATCGCGCTAAGTGATCAAGAGACCCAGTACTTC. It specifies CAIALSDQETQYF.

The chain recombines TRBV18 with TRBJ2-5; 9 bases line up with TRBD2. V lost 3 bases to trimming and J lost 5 bases; unmatched junction nucleotides: 4. Germline V gene sequence: CDR1 KGHSH, CDR2 LQKENI. The length of the CDR3 is 14 residues. This chain's CDR3 is CASSPSSGRETQYF. The CDR3 DNA reads TGTGCCAGCTCACCGTCCAGCGGGAGGGAGACCCAGTACTTC.

The rearrangement joins TRBV4-3 to TRBJ2-4, with 7 positions matching TRBD2. Unmatched junction bases numbered 15, after V lost 0 bases and J lost 1 base. CDR1 and CDR2 from the germline V gene are LGHNA and YSLEER. The CDR3 contains 20 residues. The chain's CDR3 is CASSQEEVRASGRAKNIQYF. As DNA, the CDR3 is TGCGCCAGCAGCCAAGAGGAGGTCAGGGCTAGCGGACGGGCCAAAAACATTCAGTACTTC.

V is TRBV5-1 and J is TRBJ2-3; D uncertain. Trimming removed 0 bases at V and 0 bases at J, with 11 bases between. Germline V gene data show CDR1 as SGHRS and CDR2 as YFSETQ. The CDR3 contains 16 residues. In nucleotides, the CDR3 is TGCGCCAGCAGCTTGGGTCAGCATCCTAGCACAGATACGCAGTATTTT. This sequence encodes CASSLGQHPSTDTQYF.

The chain uses TRBV27 and TRBJ2-7, with D perhaps matching TRBD1 (7 bases). This CDR3 contains 19 residues. V was clipped by 7 bases and J by 5 bases, with 33 bases between them. Germline V gene sequence: CDR1 MNHEY, CDR2 SMNVEV (reference sequence). The CDR3 region is CASKPLQGRRGGWSHEQYF. Written as DNA, the CDR3 is TGTGCCAGCAAACCCCTACAGGGGAGGCGCGGCGGGTGGTCCCACGAGCAGTACTTC.

V gene TRBV29-1 combines with J gene TRBJ1-1; 10 bases map to TRBD1. CDR3 length equals 13 residues. Per germline, CDR1 SQVTM and CDR2 ANQGSEA. After removal of 3 bases from V and 5 bases from J, the junction contained 3 bases not matched to a gene. CDR3 amino acids: CSVDWTGGTEAFF. The CDR3 region has the DNA TGCAGCGTTGACTGGACAGGGGGGACTGAAGCTTTCTTT.

There are a few counts of this clone. One end of the junction fails to match germline, which may point to a read error. This sequence joins TRBV7-7 and TRBJ2-1; the match to TRBD1 covers 7 bases. The CDR3 extends over 17 amino acids. Germline assignment: CDR1 SSHAT and CDR2 FNYEAQ (reference sequence). Here the CDR3 DNA reads TGTGCTAGCAGCAAACGACTGGACAGGTCCTCCTACAATGAGCAGTTCTTC. This codes for CASSKRLDRSSYNEQFF.